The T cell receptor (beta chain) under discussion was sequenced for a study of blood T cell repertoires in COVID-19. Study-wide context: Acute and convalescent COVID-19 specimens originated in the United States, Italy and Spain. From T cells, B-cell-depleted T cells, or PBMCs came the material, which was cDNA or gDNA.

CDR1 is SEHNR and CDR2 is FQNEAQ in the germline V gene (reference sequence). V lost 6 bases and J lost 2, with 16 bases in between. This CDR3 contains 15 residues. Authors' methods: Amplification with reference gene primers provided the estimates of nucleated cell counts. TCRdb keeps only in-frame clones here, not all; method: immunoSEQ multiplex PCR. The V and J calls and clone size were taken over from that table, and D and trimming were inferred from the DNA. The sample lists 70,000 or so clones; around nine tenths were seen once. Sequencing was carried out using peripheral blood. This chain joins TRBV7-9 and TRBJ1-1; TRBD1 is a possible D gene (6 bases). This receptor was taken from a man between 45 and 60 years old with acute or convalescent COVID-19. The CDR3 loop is CASRPPAGANTEAFF. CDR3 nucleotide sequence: TGTGCCAGCAGGCCCCCGGCGGGGGCCAACACTGAAGCTTTCTTT.